One T cell receptor (beta chain) is described in this entry. Trimming removed 0 bases at V and 7 bases at J, with 12 bases between. Germline loops: CDR1 LNHNV, CDR2 YYDKDF (reference sequence). This CDR3 region has 15 residues. The sample originates from a study of regulatory T cells in long-lasting Graves disease. Documented time point: newly diagnosed GD, antithyroid drugs for less than 3 months. Construction of the TCR library relied on RNA isolated from PBMCs. CDR3-region Arm-PCR and iRepertoire HTBI primers produced the TCR beta libraries. MiXCR, applied by TCRdb to the multiplex PCR reads, yields one record per CDR3 protein. The sample holds around 500,000 distinct CDR3 sequences, around 12% seen once. The same sample was also studied in work on T cells in Graves' hyperthyroidism and ophthalmopathy.

The sequence came from a woman aged 25-40 years with Graves disease. J is TRBJ2-2 and V is TRBV15; D possibly corresponds to TRBD1 (5 bases). Here the sequenced sample was peripheral blood mononuclear cells (PBMCs), taken at new diagnosis, from a patient treated with antithyroid drugs. The CDR3 nucleotides are TGTGCCACCAGCAGAGATTCGGCAGGGCTCGGGGAGCTGTTTTTT. It specifies CATSRDSAGLGELFF.